This entry lists 22 T cell receptor beta chains sequenced from one sample in a study of T cells after yellow fever vaccination. TCRdb passed the 5' RACE reads through MiXCR, listing each CDR3 protein once. The repertoire consists of nearly 550,000 distinct CDR3 sequences, with 19% occurring once and the leading ten covering around an eighth. This sample comprised PBMCs, obtained 15 days after the yellow fever booster vaccination. Receptor source: a man aged 25-45 years who received the YFV17D yellow fever vaccine.

The genes are TRBV5-1 and TRBJ1-2; 8 positions match TRBD1. CDR1 SGHRS and CDR2 YFSETQ come from the germline V gene. V shed 3 bases, J shed 4 bases, and the junction held 5 bases outside the gene matches. The CDR3 totals 14 residues. CDR3 nucleotide sequence: TGCGCCAGCAGCTGGGGGACAGGAATCTATGGCTACACCTTC. Translated: CASSWGTGIYGYTF. The complete variable domain, with remaining parts taken from reference TRBV5-1 and TRBJ1-2, reads KAGVTQTPRYLIKTRGQQVTLSCSPISGHRSVSWYQQTPGQGLQFLFEYFSETQRNKGNFPGRFSGRQFSNSRSEMNVSTLELGDSALYLCASSWGTGIYGYTFGSGTRLTVV.

In this sample, this clonotype turned up a few times. CDR3 in DNA: TGCAGCGTCCAGCGACAGATAAGGACTGAAGCTTTCTTT. Its protein is CSVQRQIRTEAFF. V usage is TRBV29-1 and J usage is TRBJ1-1, with TRBD1 as a possible D gene (5 bases). Germline CDR1 reads SQVTM; CDR2 reads ANQGSEA. The V gene lost 6 bases and the J gene lost 5 bases, with 16 bases spanning the gap. The CDR3 has 13 residues.

In its sample, this clonotype was seen a few times. This chain joins TRBV19 and TRBJ2-5, with D tentatively TRBD2 (6 bases). The CDR3 sequence is 16 residues long. Germline lookup yields CDR1 LNHDA and CDR2 SQIVND (reference sequence). The germline V and J ends were trimmed by 1 base and 1 base, with 13 bases remaining between them. The CDR3 loop reads CASSIVWGLGQETQYF. CDR3 in DNA: TGTGCCAGTAGTATAGTGTGGGGACTGGGCCAAGAGACCCAGTACTTC.

This clonotype was observed a handful of times. This chain links TRBV28 with TRBJ2-6; D might be TRBD2 (7 bases). V shed 2 bases and J shed 4 bases, with 15 bases lying between them. Per the germline V gene, CDR1 is MDHEN and CDR2 is SYDVKM. There are 17 residues in the CDR3. The CDR3 nucleotides are TGTGCCAGCAGTTTAACCCGAGGGGGGGTCGGGGCCAACGTCCTGACTTTC. Its protein product is CASSLTRGGVGANVLTF.

This clonotype has at least ten counts. This sequence joins TRBV30 and TRBJ2-5, with 7 bases that match TRBD2. Trimming took 1 base from V and 2 from J; bases not matched to a gene: 4. This CDR3 contains 14 residues. The germline V gene has CDR1 GTSNPN and CDR2 SVGIG (reference sequence). The CDR3 sequence: CAWSEGGSQETQYF. The CDR3 nucleotides are TGTGCCTGGAGTGAAGGCGGGAGTCAAGAGACCCAGTACTTC.

The J gene is TRBJ2-7, the V gene TRBV25-1, with TRBD2 as a possible D gene (5 bases). Germline assignment: CDR1 MGHDK and CDR2 SYGVNS. Trimming left V 1 base short and J 3 bases short, with 7 bases between. The CDR3 spans 13 residues. For the CDR3, the DNA is TGTGCCAGCAGTGAATTTGGACTCTACGAGCAGTACTTC. It translates to CASSEFGLYEQYF.

This clonotype was counted a few times. The rearrangement links TRBV2 to TRBJ2-3; 8 bases align to TRBD2. The CDR3 is 18 amino acids. Germline CDR1 SNHLY, CDR2 FYNNEI. V lost 7 bases to trimming and J lost 0 bases; unmatched junction nucleotides: 15. CDR3 coding DNA: TGTGCCAGCACCCTAATGGTCCTTGCTAGCGGGAGCACAGATACGCAGTATTTT. Amino acids: CASTLMVLASGSTDTQYF.

The chain uses TRBV7-2 and TRBJ2-7; TRBD2 matches 12 bases. CDR1 is SGHTA, CDR2 FQGNSA, per germline. V lost 4 bases to trimming and J lost 1 base; unmatched junction nucleotides: 5. CDR3 size: 16 residues. The CDR3 nucleotides are TGTGCCAGCAGCTCCGGACTAGCGGGGCTTTCCTACGAGCAGTACTTC. Translation gives CASSSGLAGLSYEQYF.

The chain couples TRBV20-1 to TRBJ2-1; perhaps D is TRBD1 or TRBD2 (5 bases each). V lost 2 bases to trimming and J lost 8 bases, with 19 bases between them. The CDR3 runs 15 residues. Germline-derived CDR1 and CDR2 are DFQATT and SNEGSKA (reference sequence). The CDR3 DNA reads as TGCAGTGCTAGATACCGGGAACTAGGGGCCGATGAGCAGTTCTTC. Amino acid sequence: CSARYRELGADEQFF.

The DNA of the CDR3 is TGCGCCAGCAGAACTGGACAGACTAATAACTATGGCTACACCTTC. This encodes CASRTGQTNNYGYTF. The rearrangement uses TRBV5-1 and TRBJ1-2, with D perhaps TRBD1 (6 bases). Germline CDR1 and CDR2: SGHRS and YFSETQ. The CDR3 loop spans 15 amino acids. V was shortened by 5 bases and J by 1 base, with 15 bases between the two germline ends.

The chain recombines TRBV5-4 with TRBJ2-7, with D tentatively TRBD2 (6 bases). Deletions cut 3 bases from V and 1 base from J, with 11 bases between. Germline CDR1 reads SGHNT; CDR2 reads YYREEE (reference sequence). This CDR3 contains 14 residues. The CDR3 DNA reads TGTGCCAGCAGCTCGCGTCTAGCGTCCTACGAGCAGTACTTC. Residues: CASSSRLASYEQYF. The entire variable domain, with the rest obtained from reference TRBV5-4 and TRBJ2-7, is as follows: ETGVTQSPTHLIKTRGQQVTLRCSSQSGHNTVSWYQQALGQGPQFIFQYYREEENGRGNFPPRFSGLQFPNYSSELNVNALELDDSALYLCASSSRLASYEQYFGPGTRLTVT.

This clonotype has more than one count but fewer than ten. The V gene is TRBV7-9, the J gene TRBJ2-7; no firm D call. Deletions cut 4 bases from V and 4 bases from J, with 11 bases between. Germline V gene sequence: CDR1 SEHNR, CDR2 FQNEAQ (reference sequence). The CDR3 has 13 amino acids. The CDR3 coding sequence is TGTGCCAGCAGCTACGACCCTCTTTACGAGCAGTACTTC. Translated, it gives CASSYDPLYEQYF.

This clonotype was seen more than once but under ten times. The chain combines TRBV5-6 with TRBJ2-7, with 10 nucleotides matching TRBD2. Trimming removed 0 bases from V and 6 bases from J; junction bases left unmatched: 6. Germline lookup yields CDR1 SGHDT and CDR2 YYEEEE. The CDR3 has 15 amino acids. CDR3 loop: CASSLGLAGVIEQYF. CDR3 sequence (DNA): TGTGCCAGCAGCTTGGGCCTAGCGGGAGTGATCGAGCAGTACTTC.

DNA of the CDR3: TGTGCCAGCAGCCAACGAGGCGGACAGGGGGCCGACTACGAGCAGTACTTC. Protein sequence: CASSQRGGQGADYEQYF. The rearrangement joins TRBV14 to TRBJ2-7; 11 bases align to TRBD1. The CDR3 runs to 17 residues. Germline V gene sequence: CDR1 SGHDN, CDR2 FVKESK. The J segment lost 3 bases and the V segment lost 2 bases, leaving 9 bases of the junction unmatched.

This clonotype appeared a few times. The J gene is TRBJ2-7, the V gene TRBV7-2; no firm D call. There are 13 residues in the CDR3. Germline lookup yields CDR1 SGHTA and CDR2 FQGNSA. V lost 6 bases, J lost 7 bases, and 16 bases lay in between. The CDR3 DNA reads TGTGCCAGCAGTTCCTCGAACCACCCGGAGCAGTACTTC. Its translation: CASSSSNHPEQYF.

The V and J genes are TRBV6-1 and TRBJ1-6, with TRBD1 matching over 10 bases. Germline-derived CDR1 and CDR2 are MNHNS and SASEGT. The length of the CDR3 is 14 residues. The V segment lost 6 bases and the J segment 9 bases; nucleotides outside the gene matches: 5. CDR3 amino acids: CASRGQGEFSPLHF. DNA for the CDR3: TGTGCCAGCAGAGGACAGGGGGAATTTTCACCCCTCCACTTT.

The sample holds a few counts of this clonotype. The gene calls are TRBV5-1 and TRBJ1-1; 9 bases line up with TRBD1. This CDR3 spans 13 amino acids. Per germline, CDR1 SGHRS and CDR2 YFSETQ. V lost 4 bases to trimming and J lost 7 bases; unmatched junction nucleotides: 5. In DNA form, the CDR3 reads TGCGCCAGCAGCCGCGGACAGGGGTATGAAGCTTTCTTT. Translating it yields CASSRGQGYEAFF.

In the case of this clonotype: Just one base apart from a much larger clone, this may be a read error. The chain combines TRBV20-1 with TRBJ2-6, with TRBD1 as a possible D gene (5 bases). There are 14 residues in the CDR3. Germline CDR1 DFQATT, CDR2 SNEGSKA (reference sequence). The CDR3 reads CSARAWSGANILTF. DNA of the CDR3: TGCAGTGCTAGGGCGTGGTCTGGGGCCAACATCCTGACTTTC.

This clonotype has only a few counts. The V gene is TRBV6-6, the J gene TRBJ2-3, with TRBD2 identical over 8 bases. The germline CDR1 and CDR2 sequences are MNHNY and SVGAGI (reference sequence). CDR3 length: 13 amino acids. J gave up 7 bases and V 7 bases, and 7 bases lay outside the gene matches. The CDR3 coding sequence is TGTGCCAGCATTGGCGGGAGGATAAATACGCAGTATTTT. Translation: CASIGGRINTQYF.

This clonotype has just a few counts. CDR3 coding DNA: TGCAGTGCTACCATGGACCCCTTGCAGCAGTACTTC. Its translation is CSATMDPLQQYF. The chain is built from TRBV20-1 and TRBJ2-7; no reliable D call. Trimming shortened V by 4 bases and J by 8 bases, and 15 bases separated the two germline ends. This CDR3 has 12 amino acids. CDR1 DFQATT and CDR2 SNEGSKA come from the germline V gene (reference sequence).

A few counts support this clonotype. This chain uses TRBV12-3 or TRBV12-4 with TRBJ2-1; D is unclear. The length of the CDR3 is 15 residues. V shed 7 bases and J shed 7 bases, with 20 bases lying between them. In DNA, the CDR3 is TGTGCCAGCACTCCGGACCCCGCGAGGCAGAATGAGCAGTTCTTC. It translates to CASTPDPARQNEQFF.

This clonotype was found a few times. The CDR3 reads CASSGGLADTQYF. The CDR3 DNA follows: TGTGCCAGTAGTGGGGGACTGGCGGATACGCAGTATTTT. The chain is built from TRBV19 and TRBJ2-3; tentatively, D is TRBD2 (6 bases). Germline CDR1 is LNHDA and CDR2 is SQIVND (reference sequence). The CDR3 runs to 13 residues. Trimming took 5 bases from V and 6 from J, leaving 12 bases between them.